This is a list of T cell receptor beta chains from one sample in a study of cytomegalovirus exposure and HLA in healthy donors. Data came from immunoSEQ multiplex PCR; TCRdb stores just in-frame clones and leaves some out. Of 120,000 to 150,000 clones in the sample, 70% to 85% are singletons; the top ten hold roughly 8.8%. Material: PBMCs. The receptors stem from a woman aged 50 to 65 in good health and CMV-seropositive. CDR3s include the opening cysteine and the closing phenylalanine or tryptophan. The D gene is left open where the match is weak. Clone size is given for some rows only: seen once, a few or many times, or a class if the clone is expanded.

NA,TRBJ2-5,TRBV11-2,TRBD2,TGTGCCAGCAGCCCCACTAGCGGGGGGATTCAAGAGACCCAGTACTTC,CASSPTSGGIQETQYF
NA,TRBJ2-1,TRBV6-5,TRBD1,TGTGCCAGCAGAACAGACAGGGCCGATGAGCAGTTCTTC,CASRTDRADEQFF
NA,TRBJ1-1,TRBV29-1,TRBD1,TGCAGCGTTGCCCCGAACCTACGACAGGGGAGAACTGAAGCTTTCTTT,CSVAPNLRQGRTEAFF
NA,TRBJ2-1,TRBV6-1,TRBD2,TGTGCCAGCAGTGCCAGCGGGGGGGCGTTCCATGAGCAGTTCTTC,CASSASGGAFHEQFF
NA,TRBJ1-1,TRBV30,NA,TGTGCCTGGAGTCAGGGTTTGGATAGGGCAGCTTTCTTT,CAWSQGLDRAAFF
NA,TRBJ2-1,TRBV2,TRBD2,TGTGCCAGCAGAAGGGAAGCGGGGGGGTACAATGAGCAGTTCTTC,CASRREAGGYNEQFF
once,TRBJ2-2,TRBV2,NA,TGTGCCAGCAGTGAAAAAGTAGGGCAGGGGTACGGCACCGGGGAGCTGTTTTTT,CASSEKVGQGYGTGELFF
NA,TRBJ1-3,TRBV2,NA,TGTGCCAGCAGCACTGTTCACTTTTTGGGAAACACCATATATTTT,CASSTVHFLGNTIYF
NA,TRBJ2-3,TRBV7-2,NA,TGTGCCAGCAGCTTTTCTGTGTACGGTGGAGATACGCAGTATTTT,CASSFSVYGGDTQYF
NA,TRBJ1-5,TRBV19,NA,TGTGCCAGTAGTTTGAGACAGGATAATCAGCCCCAGCATTTT,CASSLRQDNQPQHF
NA,TRBJ1-5,TRBV6-4,TRBD1,TGTGCCAGCAGACCCGACAGGGGTGGTGAAAGCAATCAGCCCCAGCATTTT,CASRPDRGGESNQPQHF
NA,TRBJ1-3,TRBV7-2,TRBD1,TGTGCCAGCAGCCTGGGACAGGGTGGGGGTGGTGGAAACACCATATATTTT,CASSLGQGGGGGNTIYF
NA,TRBJ1-5,TRBV30,NA,TGTGCCTGGAGCGCAGGGGCGGGTCAGCCCCAGCATTTT,CAWSAGAGQPQHF
NA,TRBJ2-3,TRBV7-9,NA,TGTGCCAGCAGCCGAAGCCCGACAGCCCTTTCCACAGATACGCAGTATTTT,CASSRSPTALSTDTQYF
NA,TRBJ2-7,TRBV28,NA,TGTGCCAGCAGTATAGGAGGTAGCGGTCCCTACGAGCAGTACTTC,CASSIGGSGPYEQYF
NA,TRBJ1-1,TRBV13,NA,TGTGCCAGCAGCTTAGGACAGTTTTTAATGAACACTGAAGCTTTCTTT,CASSLGQFLMNTEAFF
NA,TRBJ2-5,TRBV15,TRBD1,TGTGCCACCCAACCGGACAGGGTAATAGGGACCCAGTACTTC,CATQPDRVIGTQYF
NA,TRBJ1-6,TRBV9,NA,TGTGCCAGCAGCGTAGTAGAGGCTGGATCACCCCTCCACTTT,CASSVVEAGSPLHF
NA,TRBJ2-5,TRBV5-1,TRBD2,TGCGCCAGCAGCTTGGTTCCAGCGGGGGGCCAAGAGACCCAGTACTTC,CASSLVPAGGQETQYF
NA,TRBJ1-4,TRBV4-2,NA,TGTGCCAGCAGCCAAGAACGCCACCAGAAAAAACTGTTTTTT,CASSQERHQKKLFF
NA,TRBJ2-3,TRBV7-9,NA,TGTGCCAGCAGCTTAATTCCCGAGGATACGCAGTATTTT,CASSLIPEDTQYF
NA,TRBJ1-2,TRBV19,NA,TGTGCCAGTACCAAGAGGGTGGCTGGACCTAACTATGGCTACACCTTC,CASTKRVAGPNYGYTF
NA,TRBJ1-2,TRBV30,NA,TGTGCCCGGCGGGACCCTTTACTAGGAGGCTACACCTTC,CARRDPLLGGYTF
NA,TRBJ2-5,TRBV4-1,NA,TGCGCCAGCAGCCAAGTTTGGGGAGACAGGTATCAAGAGACCCAGTACTTC,CASSQVWGDRYQETQYF
NA,TRBJ1-2,TRBV15,NA,TGTGCCACCAGCAGAAACAGGGAAGATGGCTACACCTTC,CATSRNREDGYTF
NA,TRBJ2-7,TRBV18,NA,TGTGCCAGCTCACCAACGGGGGATTCCTACGAGCAGTACTTC,CASSPTGDSYEQYF
NA,TRBJ2-2,TRBV28,NA,TGTGCCAGCAGTTACCTCGAGGGTGGCACCGGGGAGCTGTTTTTT,CASSYLEGGTGELFF
once,TRBJ1-1,TRBV5-4,NA,TGTGCCAGCAGCTTGGTGGCAGGGTTAGAAGCTTTCTTT,CASSLVAGLEAFF
few,TRBJ1-4,TRBV19,TRBD1,TGTGCCAGTAGTATAGGGCAGACAGGGAAAAGTGAAAAACTGTTTTTT,CASSIGQTGKSEKLFF
NA,TRBJ1-1,TRBV10-2,TRBD1,TGCGCCAGCAAGGGACAGCTCATGAACACTGAAGCTTTCTTT,CASKGQLMNTEAFF
NA,TRBJ1-5,TRBV30,NA,TGTGCCTGGAGGACAGCACTTCCCAATCAGCCCCAGCATTTT,CAWRTALPNQPQHF
NA,TRBJ1-2,TRBV11-1,NA,TGTGCCAGCCGGAGGGGCCCGGGGGAGTTAAGCGGCTACACCTTC,CASRRGPGELSGYTF